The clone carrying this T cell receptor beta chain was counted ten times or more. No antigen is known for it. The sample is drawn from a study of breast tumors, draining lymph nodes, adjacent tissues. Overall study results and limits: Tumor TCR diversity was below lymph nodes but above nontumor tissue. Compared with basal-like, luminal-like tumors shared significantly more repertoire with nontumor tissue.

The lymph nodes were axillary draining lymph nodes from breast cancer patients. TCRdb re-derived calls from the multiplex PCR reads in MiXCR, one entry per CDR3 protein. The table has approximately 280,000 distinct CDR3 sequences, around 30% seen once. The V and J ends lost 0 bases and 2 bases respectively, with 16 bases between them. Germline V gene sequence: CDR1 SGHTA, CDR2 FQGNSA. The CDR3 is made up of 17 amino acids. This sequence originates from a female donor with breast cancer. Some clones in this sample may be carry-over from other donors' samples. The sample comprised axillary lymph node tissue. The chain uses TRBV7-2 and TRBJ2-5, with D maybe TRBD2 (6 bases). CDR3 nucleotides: TGTGCCAGCAGCTTAGCGGGACTGTTACTAACACAAGAGACCCAGTACTTC. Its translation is CASSLAGLLLTQETQYF.